This T cell receptor beta chain was recovered during a study of blood T cell repertoires in COVID-19. Study details: T cells, B-cell-depleted T cells, or PBMCs provided the cDNA or gDNA that served as material.

The CDR3 contains 15 residues. V was trimmed by 6 bases and J by 5 bases, leaving 17 bases between them. The germline V gene encodes CDR1 MDHEN and CDR2 SYDVKM. Repertoires were generated with immunoSEQ multiplex PCR, while TCRdb's copy carries only in-frame clones and drops some. This repertoire shows 200,000 to 250,000 clones, 75% to 85% found once; its top ten account for roughly 5%. This TCR was sampled from a man aged 50-59 years with COVID-19, enrolled during active disease. The sequenced sample consisted of peripheral blood. The chain uses TRBV28 and TRBJ1-3; D not resolved. CDR3 coding DNA: TGTGCCAGCAGCCGGACTGGACCAGCAAGAAACACCATATATTTT. Its protein product is CASSRTGPARNTIYF.